The sequence of this TCR beta chain was determined in a study of blood T cell repertoires in COVID-19. Only in-frame clones appear in the TCRdb table, and some are missing; sequencing was by immunoSEQ multiplex PCR. Of fewer than 250,000 clones listed, 88% are singletons. Trimming stripped 4 bases from V and 0 bases from J, with 13 bases between. Looked up from germline, CDR1 is LGHNA and CDR2 is YNFKEQ. This CDR3 contains 16 residues. Sequenced material: PBMCs or T cells enriched from blood (not recorded which). The chain is built from TRBV4-2 and TRBJ2-4; a possible D gene is TRBD2 (6 bases). The TCR sequence derives from a woman in her forties or fifties with acute COVID-19. The CDR3 DNA is TGTGCCAGCAGCCCCCCTACCGGGGGAGCCAAAAACATTCAGTACTTC. Residues: CASSPPTGGAKNIQYF.